This T cell receptor beta chain was identified during a study of cytomegalovirus exposure and HLA in healthy donors. In the PCR, 60 Vbeta and 13 Jbeta primers were used. How the authors handled the data: In a later analysis, around 10 million of about 80 million unique beta chains occurred in at least two donors. This table comes from immunoSEQ multiplex PCR, and its TCRdb copy is limited to in-frame clones, with some not included. V, J and clone size are taken as reported in that table, and D and trimming were inferred from the DNA itself. Altogether some 170,000 clones are present, roughly three quarters being singletons, with the ten largest covering 4.7%. Findings of the study overall: A prior analysis recorded that most TCR beta V segments were productive about 90% or about 30% of the time. TCR beta V- and J-gene trimming, according to a later analysis, was linked to a missense DCLRE1C variant.

This CDR3 spans 12 amino acids. The germline V and J ends were trimmed by 8 bases and 7 bases, with 14 bases remaining between them. Germline lookup yields CDR1 MNHEY and CDR2 SMNVEV (reference sequence). Comment on this clone: Antigen: not known.

The chain couples TRBV27 to TRBJ1-1; D perhaps matches TRBD1 (6 bases). Sequences were obtained from PBMCs. The sequence came from a man between 18 and 29 years old in good health and CMV-seropositive. Here the CDR3 reads CASQGSPHEAFF. The DNA of the CDR3 is TGTGCCAGCCAGGGGAGCCCTCATGAAGCTTTCTTT.